This T cell receptor beta chain was recovered during a study of OX40 agonist ivuxolimab in advanced cancers. Study at large: Allowance was made for prior anti-PD-1, anti-PD-L1 or anti-CTLA-4 therapy, and 40% had some.

This CDR3 comprises 14 residues. V was shortened by 6 bases and J by 2 bases, with 14 bases between the two germline ends. The germline V gene encodes CDR1 ENHRY and CDR2 SYGVKD. Assay: immunoSEQ multiplex PCR; the TCRdb copy retains only in-frame clones and omits some. The sample has tens of thousands of clones, about 85% seen once. This sample comprised CD4+ or CD8+ T cells sorted from blood, obtained in a trial of the OX40 agonist ivuxolimab. This rearrangement joins TRBV10-3 to TRBJ2-7; D gene unclear. This receptor was identified in an adult with an advanced solid tumor such as melanoma, head and neck, liver or kidney cancer. CDR3 sequence: CAIRPTGAAYEQYF. In DNA form, the CDR3 reads TGTGCCATCAGGCCGACCGGAGCAGCCTACGAGCAGTACTTC.